What follows are 19 T cell receptor beta chains derived from one specimen sequenced in a study of T-cell memory formation after mild COVID-19. TCRdb ran MiXCR on the 5' RACE reads and lists one entry per CDR3 protein. The sample has hundreds of thousands of distinct CDR3 sequences; over 15% are singletons. Sequencing used PBMCs or a T cell subset sorted from them (not recorded which). These receptors all come from a man between 18 and 29 years old who had mild COVID-19 (a few samples of this study predate the infection). Cell type and time point are not known.

The CDR3 is CASSLMTGRTEAFF. The CDR3 bases are TGCGCCAGCAGCCTCATGACAGGGAGAACTGAAGCTTTCTTT. The V gene is TRBV5-1, the J gene TRBJ1-1, with 7 positions matching TRBD1. With V trimmed by 4 bases and J by 5 bases, 8 bases remained unmatched. The CDR3 has 14 residues. Germline CDR1 SGHRS, CDR2 YFSETQ.

The chain links TRBV7-2 to TRBJ1-2, with 8 bases fitting TRBD1. Germline values: CDR1 SGHTA, CDR2 FQGNSA. V shed 3 bases and J 1 base; nucleotides not matched to a gene: 4. The CDR3 sequence is 15 residues long. In DNA form, the CDR3 reads TGTGCCAGCAGCTTGGGGACAGGAGTTAACTATGGCTACACCTTC. It yields the protein CASSLGTGVNYGYTF.

This clonotype was counted only a few times. The CDR3 protein is CSASERGLNSNQPQHF. The DNA for the CDR3 is TGCAGTGCCTCCGAGAGGGGACTCAATAGCAATCAGCCCCAGCATTTT. This rearrangement joins TRBV20-1 to TRBJ1-5; TRBD1 is a possible D gene (5 bases). Trimming took off 6 bases at V and 0 bases at J, with 18 bases between the two ends. Germline values: CDR1 DFQATT, CDR2 SNEGSKA (reference sequence). This CDR3 is 16 amino acids long.

The table lists this clonotype with a few counts. The CDR3 nucleotides are TGTGCCAGTCAAACCGGGACTAGCGGGGGTATGTCCGAGCAGTACGTC. Amino acids: CASQTGTSGGMSEQYV. This sequence joins TRBV27 and TRBJ2-7; 14 bases map to TRBD2. The V and J ends lost 9 bases and 6 bases, in that order; junction bases with no gene match: 13. Per the germline V gene, CDR1 is MNHEY and CDR2 is SMNVEV (reference sequence). This CDR3 is built from 16 residues.

This clonotype was observed at least ten times. The chain is built from TRBV5-1 and TRBJ1-6; D is uncertain. There are 14 residues in the CDR3. CDR1 is SGHRS and CDR2 is YFSETQ in the germline V gene. V was shortened by 0 bases and J by 7 bases, with 8 bases between the two germline ends. The CDR3, as DNA: TGCGCCAGCAGCTTGGACGGAGGGAATTCACCCCTCCACTTT. It specifies CASSLDGGNSPLHF.

The gene calls are TRBV11-2 and TRBJ1-2; 12 nucleotides match TRBD1. Germline-derived CDR1 and CDR2 are SGHAT and FQNNGV. This CDR3 comprises 16 residues. The trim removed 4 bases at V and 5 bases at J, leaving 8 bases unmatched. CDR3 in amino acids: CASSSQLGQGAYGYTF. The DNA for the CDR3 is TGTGCCAGCAGCTCTCAACTGGGACAGGGGGCTTATGGCTACACCTTC.

This clonotype has a count of ten or more. V and J are TRBV29-1 and TRBJ2-5; D remains unclear. Germline values: CDR1 SQVTM, CDR2 ANQGSEA. Trimming removed 6 bases from V and 4 bases from J, with 18 bases in between. This CDR3 is built from 14 residues. CDR3: CSVGQSGLGETQYF. The CDR3 coding sequence is TGCAGCGTGGGCCAAAGTGGGCTGGGAGAGACCCAGTACTTC.

This clonotype has ten or more counts. CDR3: CASSPHANIGSYNEQFF. CDR3 DNA sequence: TGCGCCAGCAGCCCCCACGCGAATATTGGCTCCTACAATGAGCAGTTCTTC. V is TRBV5-1 and J is TRBJ2-1; no reliable D call. The CDR3 length is 17 residues. Trimming left V 4 bases short and J 0 bases short, with 17 bases between. Per the germline V gene, CDR1 is SGHRS and CDR2 is YFSETQ.

The table lists this clonotype with a few counts. This chain links TRBV12-3 or TRBV12-4 with TRBJ2-5; a possible D gene is TRBD1 (7 bases). This CDR3 contains 18 residues. V was clipped by 4 bases and J by 4 bases, with 25 bases between them. CDR3 region: CASSWGPWGAGGRETQYF. The CDR3 DNA reads as TGTGCCAGCAGTTGGGGCCCCTGGGGGGCAGGGGGGAGAGAGACCCAGTACTTC.

The CDR3 bases are TGTGCCAGCAGCGGGACAATGGTCACCGGGGAGCTGTTTTTT. Protein sequence: CASSGTMVTGELFF. The J gene is TRBJ2-2, the V gene TRBV28; possibly TRBD1 for D (6 bases). The CDR3 consists of 14 residues. V was shortened by 6 bases and J by 4 bases, with 12 bases between the two germline ends. Germline V gene sequence: CDR1 MDHEN, CDR2 SYDVKM.

The genes are TRBV13 and TRBJ1-2; D not resolved. Germline CDR1 PRHDT, CDR2 FYEKMQ (reference sequence). The CDR3 is made up of 12 amino acids. With 1 base removed from V and 6 bases from J, the gap between germline ends came to 6 bases. The CDR3 nucleotides read TGTGCCAGCAGCTTAGTCCAGGATGGCTACACCTTC. It encodes CASSLVQDGYTF.

This clonotype has only a few counts. The chain recombines TRBV15 with TRBJ2-6, with TRBD1 matching over 11 bases. The CDR3 consists of 17 residues. With V trimmed by 1 base and J by 6 bases, 5 bases remained unmatched. CDR1 is LNHNV and CDR2 is YYDKDF in the germline V gene (reference sequence). The DNA for the CDR3 is TGTGCCACCAGCAGAGGGACAGGGGGCGTCGTGGCCAACGTCCTGACTTTC. Amino acids: CATSRGTGGVVANVLTF.

V gene TRBV1 combines with J gene TRBJ1-4. TRBV1 is recorded as a pseudogene. The CDR3 spans 15 residues. This CDR3 reads CTSRTYERINEKLFF. DNA for the CDR3: TGCACCAGCCGGACCTATGAGAGGATTAATGAAAAACTGTTTTTT.

This clonotype was recorded a few times. This chain links TRBV4-1 with TRBJ2-7; D is unresolved. Per germline, CDR1 MGHRA and CDR2 YSYEKL. The CDR3 has 15 residues. V was cut by 2 bases and J by 3 bases, with 14 bases left in between. CDR3 nucleotides: TGCGCCAGCAGCCAAAAAAGGGCGGATAACTACGAGCAGTACGTC. This encodes CASSQKRADNYEQYV.

This clonotype was counted only a few times. The chain recombines TRBV4-1 with TRBJ2-2; 8 bases line up with TRBD2. V shed 2 bases, J shed 3 bases, and the junction held 5 bases outside the gene matches. The CDR3 is 16 residues long. The germline V gene has CDR1 MGHRA and CDR2 YSYEKL. The DNA of the CDR3 is TGCGCCAGCAGCCAACCTAGCGGGTATGACACCGGGGAGCTGTTTTTT. Protein product: CASSQPSGYDTGELFF.

The J gene is TRBJ2-1, the V gene TRBV29-1; tentatively, D is TRBD1 (7 bases). Trimming removed 3 bases from V and 14 bases from J, with 14 bases in between. The CDR3 is 11 amino acids. Germline assignment: CDR1 SQVTM and CDR2 ANQGSEA. CDR3 in DNA: TGCAGCGTTGATACCCTCAGGGGGGAGTTCTTC. Its protein product is CSVDTLRGEFF.

The CDR3 spells CASSSKVPPGTEAFF. CDR3 nucleotides: TGTGCCAGCAGTTCCAAGGTCCCTCCGGGCACTGAAGCTTTCTTT. The chain combines TRBV6-5 with TRBJ1-1; no reliable D call. V lost 4 bases, J lost 4 bases, and 16 bases lay in between. The CDR3 has 15 amino acids. Germline CDR1 is MNHEY and CDR2 is SVGAGI.

The chain uses TRBV11-1 and TRBJ1-1; 12 bases map to TRBD1. Looked up from germline, CDR1 is SGHAT and CDR2 is FQDESV (reference sequence). The CDR3 has 16 amino acids. V was clipped by 2 bases and J by 4 bases; unmatched bases: 5. In nucleotides, the CDR3 is TGTGCCAGCAGCTTATGGGACAGGGGGCCGGGCACTGAAGCTTTCTTT. Its translation is CASSLWDRGPGTEAFF.

The V and J genes are TRBV9 and TRBJ1-2; no firm D call. The germline V gene encodes CDR1 SGDLS and CDR2 YYNGEE. CDR3 length: 13 residues. V lost 4 bases to trimming and J lost 3 bases, with 10 bases between them. Written as DNA, the CDR3 is TGTGCCAGCAGCCCGACCGGGGACTATGGCTACACCTTC. Encoded protein: CASSPTGDYGYTF.